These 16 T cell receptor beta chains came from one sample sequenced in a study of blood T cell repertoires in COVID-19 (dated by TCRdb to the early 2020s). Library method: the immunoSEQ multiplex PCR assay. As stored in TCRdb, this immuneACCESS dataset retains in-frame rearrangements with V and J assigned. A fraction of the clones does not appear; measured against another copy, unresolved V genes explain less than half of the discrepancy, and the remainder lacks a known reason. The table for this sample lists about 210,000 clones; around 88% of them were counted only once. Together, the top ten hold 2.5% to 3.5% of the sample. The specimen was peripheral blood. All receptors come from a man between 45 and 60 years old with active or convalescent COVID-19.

The CDR3: CASSFNSLGGVSSYEQYF. DNA for the CDR3: TGTGCCAGCAGCTTTAACAGTTTGGGAGGGGTTAGCTCCTACGAGCAGTACTTC. This rearrangement joins TRBV7-9 to TRBJ2-7; 7 bases line up with TRBD2. The CDR3 covers 18 residues. V lost 3 bases, J lost 0 bases, and 14 bases stayed unmatched. Germline assignment: CDR1 SEHNR and CDR2 FQNEAQ (reference sequence).

The CDR3 here is CASSRTRTGPQYF. CDR3 DNA: TGCGCCAGCAGCAGAACCCGGACAGGGCCGCAGTATTTT. The chain joins TRBV4-3 to TRBJ2-3; TRBD1 agrees at 8 bases. The junction had 8 bases not matched to a gene; V was cut back by 5 bases and J by 10 bases. Germline loops: CDR1 LGHNA, CDR2 YSLEER. The CDR3 is 13 amino acids.

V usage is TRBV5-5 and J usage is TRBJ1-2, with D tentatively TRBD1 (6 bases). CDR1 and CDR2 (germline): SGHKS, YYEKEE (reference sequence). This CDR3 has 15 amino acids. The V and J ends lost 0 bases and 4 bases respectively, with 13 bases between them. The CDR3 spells CASSLAGDGTYGYTF. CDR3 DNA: TGTGCCAGCAGCTTGGCAGGGGATGGGACCTATGGCTACACCTTC.

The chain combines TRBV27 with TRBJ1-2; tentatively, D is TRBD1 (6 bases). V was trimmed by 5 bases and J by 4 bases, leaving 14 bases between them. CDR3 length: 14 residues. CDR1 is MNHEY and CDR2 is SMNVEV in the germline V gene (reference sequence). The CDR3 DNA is TGTGCCAGCAGTAGACCCGGACAGCCCTATGGCTACACCTTC. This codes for CASSRPGQPYGYTF.

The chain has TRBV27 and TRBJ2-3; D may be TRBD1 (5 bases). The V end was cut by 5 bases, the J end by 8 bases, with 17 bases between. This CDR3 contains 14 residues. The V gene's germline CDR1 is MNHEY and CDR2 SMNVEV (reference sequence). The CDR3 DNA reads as TGTGCCAGCAGTCCTCACAACCGAAGGGGTACGCAGTATTTT. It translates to CASSPHNRRGTQYF.

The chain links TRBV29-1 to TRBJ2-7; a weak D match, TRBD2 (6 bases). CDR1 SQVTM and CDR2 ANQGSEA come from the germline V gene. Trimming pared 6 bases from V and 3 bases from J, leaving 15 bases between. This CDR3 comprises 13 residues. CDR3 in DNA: TGCAGCGTCAGTCACGGGGGTGGCTACGAGCAGTACTTC. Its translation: CSVSHGGGYEQYF.

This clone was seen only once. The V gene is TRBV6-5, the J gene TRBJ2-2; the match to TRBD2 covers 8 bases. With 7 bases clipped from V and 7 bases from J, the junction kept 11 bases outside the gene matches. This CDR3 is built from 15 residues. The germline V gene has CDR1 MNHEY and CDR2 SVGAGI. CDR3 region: CASTPSGQGGGELFF. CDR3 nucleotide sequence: TGTGCCAGCACCCCTAGCGGGCAGGGTGGCGGGGAGCTGTTTTTT.

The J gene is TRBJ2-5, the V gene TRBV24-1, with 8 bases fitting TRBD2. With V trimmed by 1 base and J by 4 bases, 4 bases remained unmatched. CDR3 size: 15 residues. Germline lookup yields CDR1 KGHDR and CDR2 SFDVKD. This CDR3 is CATSDFREGGETQYF. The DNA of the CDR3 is TGTGCCACCAGTGATTTTCGGGAGGGGGGAGAGACCCAGTACTTC.

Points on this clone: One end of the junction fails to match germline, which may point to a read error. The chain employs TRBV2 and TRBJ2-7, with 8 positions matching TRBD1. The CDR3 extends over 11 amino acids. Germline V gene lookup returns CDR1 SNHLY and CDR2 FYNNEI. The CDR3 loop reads CASSERTGRCF. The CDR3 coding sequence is TGTGCCAGCAGTGAACGGACAGGGAGGTGTTTC.

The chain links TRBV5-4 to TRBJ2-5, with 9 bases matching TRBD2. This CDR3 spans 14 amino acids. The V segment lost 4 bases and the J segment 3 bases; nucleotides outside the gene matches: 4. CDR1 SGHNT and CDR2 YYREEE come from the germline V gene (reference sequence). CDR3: CASSISGRKETQYF. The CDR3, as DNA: TGTGCCAGCAGCATTAGCGGGAGAAAAGAGACCCAGTACTTC.

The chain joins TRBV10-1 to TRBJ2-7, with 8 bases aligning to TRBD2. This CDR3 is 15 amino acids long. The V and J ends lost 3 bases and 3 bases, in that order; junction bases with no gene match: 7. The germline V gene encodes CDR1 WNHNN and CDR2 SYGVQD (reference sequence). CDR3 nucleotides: TGCGCCAGCAGTGAAAGGAGCGGGAGTTTCTACGAGCAGTACTTC. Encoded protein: CASSERSGSFYEQYF.

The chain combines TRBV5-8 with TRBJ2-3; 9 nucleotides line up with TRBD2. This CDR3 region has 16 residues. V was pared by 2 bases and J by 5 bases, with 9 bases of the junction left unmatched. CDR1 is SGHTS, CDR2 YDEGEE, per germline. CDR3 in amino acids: CASSFGASGAEDTQYF. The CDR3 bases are TGTGCCAGCAGCTTCGGGGCTAGCGGGGCCGAAGATACGCAGTATTTT.

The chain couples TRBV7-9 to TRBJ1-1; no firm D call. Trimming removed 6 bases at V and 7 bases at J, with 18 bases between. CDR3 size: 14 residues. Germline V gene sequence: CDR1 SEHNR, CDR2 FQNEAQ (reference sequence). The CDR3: CASSPLSSGSEAFF. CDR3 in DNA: TGTGCCAGCAGTCCCCTTTCCTCAGGTAGTGAAGCTTTCTTT.

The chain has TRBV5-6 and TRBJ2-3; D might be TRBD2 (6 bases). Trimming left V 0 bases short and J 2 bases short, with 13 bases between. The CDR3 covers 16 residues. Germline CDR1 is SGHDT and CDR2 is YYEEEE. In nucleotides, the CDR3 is TGTGCCAGCAGCTTGGCACGGCGGGGAGCCACAGATACGCAGTATTTT. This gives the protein CASSLARRGATDTQYF. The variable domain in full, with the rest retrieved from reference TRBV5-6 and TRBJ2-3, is DAGVTQSPTHLIKTRGQQVTLRCSPKSGHDTVSWYQQALGQGPQFIFQYYEEEERQRGNFPDRFSGHQFPNYSSELNVNALLLGDSALYLCASSLARRGATDTQYFGPGTRLTVL.

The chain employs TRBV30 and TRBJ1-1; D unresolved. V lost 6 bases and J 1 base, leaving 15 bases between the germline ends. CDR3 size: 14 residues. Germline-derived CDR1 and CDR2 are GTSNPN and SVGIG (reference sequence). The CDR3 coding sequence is TGTGCCTGCCTCCTCCGGGTCCGGAACACTGAAGCTTTCTTT. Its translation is CACLLRVRNTEAFF. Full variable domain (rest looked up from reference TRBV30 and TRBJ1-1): SQTIHQWPATLVQPVGSPLSLECTVEGTSNPNLYWYRQAAGRGLQLLFYSVGIGQISSEVPQNLSASRPQDRQFILSSKKLLLSDSGFYLCACLLRVRNTEAFFGQGTRLTVV.

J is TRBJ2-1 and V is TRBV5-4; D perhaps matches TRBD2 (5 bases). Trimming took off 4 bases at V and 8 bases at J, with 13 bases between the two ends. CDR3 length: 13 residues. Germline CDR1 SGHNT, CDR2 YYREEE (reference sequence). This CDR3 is CASSDTKRDEQFF. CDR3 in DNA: TGTGCCAGCAGCGATACAAAGAGGGATGAGCAGTTCTTC.